This TCR beta chain was sequenced in a study of T cells in Graves' hyperthyroidism and ophthalmopathy (dated by TCRdb to the late 2010s). With regard to the full study: Peripheral blood samples were taken at initial diagnosis, before any treatment was given. TCR Vbeta CDR3 sequencing of 120 to 150 peripheral blood samples (more than 40 ophthalmopathy, around 80 hyperthyroidism and around 17 progressor patients) is reported in the paper. After sampling, hyperthyroidism patients received methimazole starting at 30 mg daily, and ophthalmopathy patients received high-dose intravenous methylprednisolone. To identify TCR V-J signatures that set the groups apart, the researchers used a discovery cohort of about a hundred patients, made up of under 50 with Graves' ophthalmopathy and approximately 57 with stable Graves' hyperthyroidism. In over five Graves' hyperthyroidism patients, the study also compared T-cell repertoires from thyroid tissue with T-cell repertoires from blood. Prospective prediction of ophthalmopathy was tested in an independent validation cohort consisting of 18 to 20 hyperthyroidism patients and over 15 patients who later progressed to ophthalmopathy. The 75 to 100 discovery patients were randomly split 7:3 into training and test sets.

Ophthalmopathy patients had moderately to severely active disease, with a Clinical Activity Score of 3 or more, a NOSPECS grade of 4 or more, and a disease duration of less than 3 months. The study excluded patients with uncontrolled infections, other autoimmune diseases, pregnancy or lactation. Diagnoses were established on the basis of clinical symptoms, serum thyroxine and TRAb, thyroid ultrasound, and orbital computed tomography. PBMCs were isolated from about 9.2 ml of fresh peripheral blood by Ficoll-Paque density gradient centrifugation. Total RNA was extracted with Trizol reagent, and quality was checked on an Agilent 2100 Bioanalyzer. Many counts were recorded for this clonotype. Its cognate antigen has yet to be identified. Base qualities are missing; no much larger clone stands one base away. Summary of the overall study and its limitations: No statistical method was used to set the sample size in advance, and investigators knew the group allocation. Most expanded thyroid clonotypes (frequency above 0.001) were also detected in blood, suggesting blood repertoires may reflect thyroid immune responses. In validation, the model predicted progression to ophthalmopathy with approximately 70% sensitivity and 72% to 75% specificity, a median of around six months before onset. A model built on a 13 V-J signature distinguished ophthalmopathy from stable hyperthyroidism, reaching 87.88% sensitivity and approximately 83% specificity in cross-validation and 80%/75% in testing.

The CDR3, cysteine through phenylalanine, is 15 amino acids long. This entry keeps only the CDR3 DNA: 45 bases, framed from base 1. V ends up 4 bases short and J 5 bases short, with an unmatched junction base count of 2. The germline V gene (reference sequence) sets CDR1 to LGHDT and CDR2 to YNNKEL. The TCR beta CDR3 regions were amplified from RNA transcripts. A first-round RT-PCR of the TCR CDR3 used the HTBI primer set with the Qiagen OneStep RT-PCR kit. Libraries were constructed in a second round of multiplex PCR, after which size selection and purification were carried out. Sequencing of the libraries was done on an Illumina HiSeq2000 using paired-end 100 bp reads. Per the authors' processing: SOAPnuke was used to process the raw data, throwing out any read that contained adapters or uncalled bases, had a mean Phred below 15, or lacked an exact constant-primer or identifier match. COPE v1.2.5 was used to merge the high-quality paired reads, and each unique nucleotide sequence was defined as a clonotype. MiTCR v1.1 was used to align clonotypes to the IMGT TRBV, TRBD and TRBJ reference segments. Only V-J combinations with frequency above 0.0001, covering about 99% of repertoires, were analysed. A TCS score was defined as the ratio between F50 (clonal expansion) and ExV (chaos), using BLOSUM62-based TCRdist between CDR3 peptides within each V-J. Welch's t-statistics and random forest reduced several hundred V-J features to 10 to 15, which were used in a naive Bayes classifier (R e1071). Using fastp trimming at Q25 and MiXCR clonotype assembly, TCRdb reanalyzed the public sequencing data and kept in-frame beta chains. A single entry per CDR3 protein holds the most common genes and DNA from its merged rows. The V and J calls and clone size come from TCRdb's table, not from the authors' own analysis. This sample has 240,000 or so distinct CDR3 sequences in its table, and 16% of those were observed once. Less than 35% of the sample rests with the top ten.

The chain couples TRBV3-1 to TRBJ1-6; the junction holds 10 bases that match TRBD1. The TCR sequence derives from a woman under 30 with Graves' ophthalmopathy. Sequenced input: blood. The CDR3 has the sequence CASSRQGANNSPLHF. In nucleotide form, the sequence is TGTGCCAGCAGCCGACAGGGGGCTAATAATTCACCCCTCCACTTT.